These 26 T cell receptor beta chains were all obtained from the same sample, sequenced in a study of T cell changes during pregnancy in multiple sclerosis. The table came from immunoSEQ multiplex PCR; TCRdb's copy has only in-frame clones and leaves some out. The sample carries about 61,000 clones, 85% to 90% recorded once. This specimen was peripheral blood, taken in the first trimester of pregnancy. These receptors were obtained from a female donor in good health, enrolled as a control in a pregnancy study.

The gene calls are TRBV19 and TRBJ2-7, with TRBD2 matching 11 bases. From germline, CDR1 is LNHDA and CDR2 SQIVND (reference sequence). The length of the CDR3 is 16 residues. V was pared by 4 bases and J by 7 bases, with 12 bases of the junction left unmatched. The CDR3 is CASSNRKLAGAGEQYF. The CDR3 nucleotides read TGTGCCAGTAGTAATCGAAAACTAGCGGGGGCGGGGGAGCAGTACTTC.

The chain has TRBV4-3 and TRBJ2-2; 7 bases line up with TRBD1. CDR1 is LGHNA and CDR2 is YSLEER in the germline V gene. V shed 0 bases and J 0 bases; nucleotides not matched to a gene: 1. The CDR3 consists of 16 residues. CDR3 in DNA: TGCGCCAGCAGCCAAGAAGGACAGGCGAACACCGGGGAGCTGTTTTTT. It codes for CASSQEGQANTGELFF.

This clone was observed a handful of times. The chain employs TRBV15 and TRBJ1-5; 7 positions agree with TRBD1. Germline V gene sequence: CDR1 LNHNV, CDR2 YYDKDF (reference sequence). The CDR3 spans 14 residues. V was clipped by 3 bases and J by 4 bases; unmatched bases: 3. The CDR3: CATSRGTENQPQHF. The CDR3 DNA reads TGTGCCACCAGCAGGGGGACAGAGAATCAGCCCCAGCATTTT.

The gene calls are TRBV9 and TRBJ2-7; D call uncertain. The CDR3 loop spans 12 amino acids. Per the germline V gene, CDR1 is SGDLS and CDR2 is YYNGEE. V lost 0 bases and J lost 6, with 7 bases in between. This CDR3 reads CASSVGGSEQYF. Written as DNA, the CDR3 is TGTGCCAGCAGCGTAGGCGGTTCCGAGCAGTACTTC.

The chain links TRBV7-9 to TRBJ1-1; TRBD1 agrees at 9 bases. The germline gives CDR1 SEHNR, CDR2 FQNEAQ (reference sequence). With 2 bases clipped from V and 3 bases from J, the junction kept 7 bases outside the gene matches. This CDR3 spans 16 amino acids. CDR3 residues: CASSLPPRTGDTEAFF. CDR3 coding DNA: TGTGCCAGCAGCTTACCTCCTAGGACAGGGGACACTGAAGCTTTCTTT.

The CDR3 loop reads CASSLGQDDTEAFF. CDR3 coding DNA: TGTGCCAGCAGCTTAGGACAGGACGACACTGAAGCTTTCTTT. This chain joins TRBV13 and TRBJ1-1; D might be TRBD1 (5 bases). The CDR3 has 14 amino acids. Trimming left V 0 bases short and J 3 bases short, with 8 bases between. CDR1 is PRHDT, CDR2 FYEKMQ, per germline (reference sequence).

The rearrangement links TRBV2 to TRBJ2-2; 12 bases match TRBD2. The trim removed 5 bases at V and 5 bases at J, leaving 3 bases unmatched. The germline gives CDR1 SNHLY, CDR2 FYNNEI. CDR3 length: 15 residues. The CDR3 spells CASSLLAGGTGELFF. The CDR3, as DNA: TGTGCCAGCAGTTTACTAGCGGGGGGAACCGGGGAGCTGTTTTTT.

The chain employs TRBV7-2 and TRBJ1-1; 7 nucleotides agree with TRBD1. The germline V gene has CDR1 SGHTA and CDR2 FQGNSA. The CDR3 loop spans 15 amino acids. V was clipped by 5 bases and J by 0 bases; unmatched bases: 6. The CDR3 loop is CASSPQGSLNTEAFF. The CDR3 DNA sequence: TGTGCCAGCAGCCCACAGGGGTCGCTGAACACTGAAGCTTTCTTT. Full variable domain (outside the CDR3, taken from reference TRBV7-2 and TRBJ1-1): GAGVSQSPSNKVTEKGKDVELRCDPISGHTALYWYRQSLGQGLEFLIYFQGNSAPDKSGLPSDRFSAERTGGSVSTLTIQRTQQEDSAVYLCASSPQGSLNTEAFFGQGTRLTVV.

This clone was observed once. The V gene is TRBV7-2, the J gene TRBJ1-1; 7 bases are shared with TRBD1. The CDR3 spans 14 residues. Germline CDR1 reads SGHTA; CDR2 reads FQGNSA. The J segment lost 2 bases and the V segment lost 5 bases, leaving 5 bases of the junction unmatched. The CDR3, as DNA: TGTGCCAGCAGCCCCGGGACAGTTAACACTGAAGCTTTCTTT. It translates to CASSPGTVNTEAFF.

The chain joins TRBV4-2 to TRBJ1-4; TRBD1 matches 9 bases. J lost 8 bases, V lost 0 bases, and 10 bases had no gene match. CDR1 is LGHNA, CDR2 YNFKEQ, per germline. This CDR3 has 17 amino acids. The CDR3 DNA follows: TGTGCCAGCAGCCAAGAACCAACAGGGGGCGTCGGGGAAAAACTGTTTTTT. Its translation: CASSQEPTGGVGEKLFF.

The chain couples TRBV7-8 to TRBJ1-5; D is unresolved. The CDR3 has 15 amino acids. CDR1 SGHVS and CDR2 FQNEAQ come from the germline V gene. V was clipped by 4 bases and J by 4 bases, with 14 bases between them. The CDR3 nucleotides are TGTGCCAGCAGCTCAAACTCCTTTCCGAATCAGCCCCAGCATTTT. As protein: CASSSNSFPNQPQHF.

The chain uses TRBV7-2 and TRBJ2-7; D gene uncertain. This CDR3 region has 15 residues. V lost 1 base, J lost 6 bases, and 16 bases lay in between. The germline gives CDR1 SGHTA, CDR2 FQGNSA. In DNA form, the CDR3 reads TGTGCCAGCAGCTTAGACTTGTCTAGTCTTCGCGAGCAGTACTTC. The encoded protein is CASSLDLSSLREQYF.

The genes are TRBV9 and TRBJ2-1, with D possibly matching TRBD1 (6 bases). Trimming removed 4 bases at V and 7 bases at J, with 15 bases between. The CDR3 length is 14 residues. Per the germline V gene, CDR1 is SGDLS and CDR2 is YYNGEE. DNA of the CDR3: TGTGCCAGCAGCTCGCAACCGGGACAAAATGAGCAGTTCTTC. Encoded protein: CASSSQPGQNEQFF.

This clone was recorded once. The chain couples TRBV29-1 to TRBJ1-2; 9 bases map to TRBD1. CDR1 and CDR2 (germline): SQVTM, ANQGSEA. CDR3 size: 13 residues. V gave up 4 bases and J gave up 6 bases; unmatched junction bases: 6. In DNA, the CDR3 is TGCAGCGTTGTGGGGACAGGGACCCATGGCTACACCTTC. Residues: CSVVGTGTHGYTF.

The chain has TRBV7-3 and TRBJ1-5; 7 bases map to TRBD1. This CDR3 region has 14 residues. CDR1 and CDR2 (germline): SGHTA, FQGTGA. V lost 5 bases, J lost 5 bases, and 6 bases stayed unmatched. The DNA for the CDR3 is TGTGCCAGCAGCCTACAGGGGCACGATCAGCCCCAGCATTTT. Its translation: CASSLQGHDQPQHF.

This CDR3 reads CASSLGGVSQPQHF. The CDR3 coding sequence is TGTGCCAGCAGCTTGGGCGGGGTAAGCCAGCCCCAGCATTTT. The rearrangement uses TRBV5-4 and TRBJ1-5; D not resolved. The CDR3 sequence is 14 residues long. Looked up from germline, CDR1 is SGHNT and CDR2 is YYREEE (reference sequence). With 0 bases removed from V and 7 bases from J, the gap between germline ends came to 11 bases.

CDR3 amino acids: CASSQDSVNYGYTF. For the CDR3, the DNA is TGCGCCAGCAGCCAAGATTCGGTTAACTATGGCTACACCTTC. The chain recombines TRBV4-3 with TRBJ1-2; D gene uncertain. CDR1 and CDR2 (germline): LGHNA, YSLEER. The CDR3 is made up of 14 amino acids. V dropped 0 bases and J dropped 1 base, with 6 bases sitting between them.

The V and J genes are TRBV27 and TRBJ2-1; unclear D gene. This CDR3 has 15 amino acids. V dropped 5 bases and J dropped 5 bases, with 16 bases sitting between them. The germline V gene has CDR1 MNHEY and CDR2 SMNVEV (reference sequence). The CDR3 here is CASSPLIGRDNEQFF. CDR3 in DNA: TGTGCCAGCAGTCCGCTAATAGGTCGGGACAATGAGCAGTTCTTC.

The chain couples TRBV6-5 to TRBJ2-2; TRBD1 aligns across 8 bases. The CDR3 sequence is 15 residues long. Germline V lookup: CDR1 MNHEY, CDR2 SVGAGI. The V gene end was trimmed by 4 bases and the J gene end by 4 bases; junction bases not matched to a gene: 5. The CDR3 DNA reads as TGTGCCAGCAGTTCGGGACAGGTGCGCACCGGGGAGCTGTTTTTT. It yields the protein CASSSGQVRTGELFF.

The chain has TRBV30 and TRBJ1-2; 11 bases line up with TRBD1. The junction had 6 bases not matched to a gene; V was cut back by 3 bases and J by 6 bases. CDR3 length: 14 residues. CDR1 and CDR2 from the germline V gene are GTSNPN and SVGIG (reference sequence). The CDR3 protein is CAWSLGQGADGYTF. CDR3 sequence (DNA): TGTGCCTGGAGCCTAGGACAGGGGGCTGATGGCTACACCTTC.

The rearrangement uses TRBV4-3 and TRBJ2-1; TRBD2 aligns across 10 bases. V trimming: 4 bases; J trimming: 5 bases; junction bases outside the gene matches: 5. This CDR3 spans 15 amino acids. Germline V CDR1 and CDR2: LGHNA, YSLEER. The CDR3 DNA reads TGCGCCAGCAGCCCCCTAGCGGGGGAGAACAATGAGCAGTTCTTC. Encoded protein: CASSPLAGENNEQFF.

The chain has TRBV29-1 and TRBJ1-2, with 7 bases matching TRBD1. Germline V gives CDR1 SQVTM, CDR2 ANQGSEA. CDR3 length: 12 residues. V lost 3 bases and J lost 4; bases outside the gene matches: 2. CDR3 amino acids: CSVEGTAYGYTF. Here the CDR3 DNA reads TGCAGCGTTGAGGGGACAGCCTATGGCTACACCTTC.

This clone was counted between two and nine times. This sequence joins TRBV7-2 and TRBJ1-1, with D perhaps matching TRBD1 (5 bases). V lost 3 bases, J lost 7 bases, and 12 bases lay in between. Germline values: CDR1 SGHTA, CDR2 FQGNSA. This CDR3 contains 13 residues. The CDR3 coding sequence is TGTGCCAGCAGCTTCCCGGACACGTTTGAAGCTTTCTTT. Translating it yields CASSFPDTFEAFF.

The rearrangement joins TRBV11-3 to TRBJ2-3, with 8 bases lining up with TRBD2. The CDR3 runs to 15 residues. Germline V CDR1 and CDR2: SGHNT, YENEEA. With V trimmed by 5 bases and J by 4 bases, 8 bases remained unmatched. CDR3 in amino acids: CASSTRGGASDTQYF. The CDR3 DNA sequence: TGTGCCAGCAGCACCCGGGGGGGGGCCTCAGATACGCAGTATTTT.

The chain combines TRBV19 with TRBJ2-3; 12 bases match TRBD2. From germline, CDR1 is LNHDA and CDR2 SQIVND (reference sequence). This CDR3 contains 16 residues. V lost 5 bases to trimming and J lost 4 bases; unmatched junction nucleotides: 7. CDR3 sequence reads: CASSSILAGGPDTQYF. The CDR3 DNA is TGTGCCAGTAGTTCGATCCTAGCGGGGGGGCCAGATACGCAGTATTTT.

The rearrangement joins TRBV4-3 to TRBJ1-6, with a possible D match to TRBD1 (5 bases). Deletions cut 0 bases from V and 6 bases from J, with 18 bases between. Germline CDR1 LGHNA, CDR2 YSLEER. The CDR3 runs 18 residues. The CDR3 DNA follows: TGCGCCAGCAGCCAAGAGGTGAGGGACTTCGTCTTTAATTCACCCCTCCACTTT. Its translation is CASSQEVRDFVFNSPLHF.